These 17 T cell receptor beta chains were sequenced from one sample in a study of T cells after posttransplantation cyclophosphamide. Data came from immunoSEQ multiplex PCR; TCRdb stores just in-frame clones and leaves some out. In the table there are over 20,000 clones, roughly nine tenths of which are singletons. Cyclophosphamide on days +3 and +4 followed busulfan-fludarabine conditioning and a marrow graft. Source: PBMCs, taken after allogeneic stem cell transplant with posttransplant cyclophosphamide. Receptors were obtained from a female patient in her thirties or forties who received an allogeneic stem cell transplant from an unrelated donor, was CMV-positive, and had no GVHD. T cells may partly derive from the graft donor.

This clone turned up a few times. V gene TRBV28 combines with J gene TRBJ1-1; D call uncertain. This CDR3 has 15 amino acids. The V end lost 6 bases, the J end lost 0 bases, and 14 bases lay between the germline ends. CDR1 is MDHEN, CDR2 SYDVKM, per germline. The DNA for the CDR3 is TGTGCCAGCAGACACCCGGGAGTCATGAACACTGAAGCTTTCTTT. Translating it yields CASRHPGVMNTEAFF.

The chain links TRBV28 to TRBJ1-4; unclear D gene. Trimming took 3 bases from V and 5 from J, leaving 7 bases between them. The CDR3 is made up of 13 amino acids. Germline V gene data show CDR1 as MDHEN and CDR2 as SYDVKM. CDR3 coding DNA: TGTGCCAGCAGTTTTGCACTCAATGAAAAACTGTTTTTT. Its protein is CASSFALNEKLFF.

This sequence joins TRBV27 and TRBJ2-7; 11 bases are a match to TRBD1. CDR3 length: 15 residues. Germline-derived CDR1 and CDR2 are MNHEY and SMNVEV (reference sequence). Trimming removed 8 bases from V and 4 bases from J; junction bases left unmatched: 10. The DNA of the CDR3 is TGTGCCAGCTTTAGCCCCGGGACAGGGGGTTACGAGCAGTACTTC. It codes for CASFSPGTGGYEQYF.

The CDR3 spells CASSPGPMGEKLFF. The CDR3 nucleotides are TGTGCCAGCAGCCCCGGCCCTATGGGCGAAAAACTGTTTTTT. The chain combines TRBV7-2 with TRBJ1-4; D is unresolved. The germline CDR1 and CDR2 sequences are SGHTA and FQGNSA. This CDR3 spans 14 amino acids. V gave up 5 bases and J gave up 8 bases, with 15 bases separating them.

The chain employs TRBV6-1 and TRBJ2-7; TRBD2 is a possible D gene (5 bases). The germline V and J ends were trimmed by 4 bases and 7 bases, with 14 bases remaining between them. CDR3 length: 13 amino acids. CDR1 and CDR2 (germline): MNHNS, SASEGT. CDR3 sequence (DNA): TGTGCCAGCAGTGTTTTTGGACCGGGGGAGCAGTACTTC. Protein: CASSVFGPGEQYF.

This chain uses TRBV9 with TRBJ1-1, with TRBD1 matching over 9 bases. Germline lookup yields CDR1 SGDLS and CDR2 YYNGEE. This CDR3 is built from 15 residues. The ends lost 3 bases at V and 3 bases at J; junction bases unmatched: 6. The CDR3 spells CASSAQQGAHTEAFF. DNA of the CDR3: TGTGCCAGCAGCGCACAACAGGGGGCTCACACTGAAGCTTTCTTT.

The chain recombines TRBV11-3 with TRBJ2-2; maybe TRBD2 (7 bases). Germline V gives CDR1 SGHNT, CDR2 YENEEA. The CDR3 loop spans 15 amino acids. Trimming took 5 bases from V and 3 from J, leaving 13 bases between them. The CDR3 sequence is CASSRGGRDTGELFF. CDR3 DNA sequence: TGTGCCAGCAGCAGGGGGGGCCGGGACACCGGGGAGCTGTTTTTT. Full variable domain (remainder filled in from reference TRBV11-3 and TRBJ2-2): EAGVVQSPRYKIIEKKQPVAFWCNPISGHNTLYWYLQNLGQGPELLIRYENEEAVDDSQLPKDRFSAERLKGVDSTLKIQPAELGDSAVYLCASSRGGRDTGELFFGEGSRLTVL.

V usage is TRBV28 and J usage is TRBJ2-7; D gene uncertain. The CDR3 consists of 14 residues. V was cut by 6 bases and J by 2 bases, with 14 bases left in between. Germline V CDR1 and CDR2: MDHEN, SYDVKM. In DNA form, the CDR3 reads TGTGCCAGCAGCCCTCAGACTGATACCTACGAGCAGTACTTC. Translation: CASSPQTDTYEQYF.

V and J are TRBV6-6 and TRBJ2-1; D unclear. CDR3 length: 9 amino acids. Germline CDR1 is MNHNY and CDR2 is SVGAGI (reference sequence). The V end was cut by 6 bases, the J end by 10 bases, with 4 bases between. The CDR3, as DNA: TGTGCCAGCAGGACAGAGCAGTTCTTC. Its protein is CASRTEQFF.

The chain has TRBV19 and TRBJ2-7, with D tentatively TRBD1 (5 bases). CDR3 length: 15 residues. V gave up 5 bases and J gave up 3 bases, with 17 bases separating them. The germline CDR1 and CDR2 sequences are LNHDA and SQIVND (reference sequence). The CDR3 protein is CASSYDLGQSYEQYF. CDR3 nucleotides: TGTGCCAGTAGTTACGATTTGGGGCAAAGCTACGAGCAGTACTTC.

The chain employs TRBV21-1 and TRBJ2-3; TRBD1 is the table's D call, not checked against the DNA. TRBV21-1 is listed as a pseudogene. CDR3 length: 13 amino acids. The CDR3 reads CASSRTGTDTQYF. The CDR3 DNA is TGTGCCAGCAGCAGGACAGGCACAGATACGCAGTATTTT.

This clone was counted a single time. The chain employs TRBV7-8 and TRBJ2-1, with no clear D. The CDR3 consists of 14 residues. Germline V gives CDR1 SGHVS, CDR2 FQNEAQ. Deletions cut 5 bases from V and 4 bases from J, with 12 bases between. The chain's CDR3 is CASSRLPLYNEQFF. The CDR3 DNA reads TGTGCCAGCAGCCGTCTACCCCTTTACAATGAGCAGTTCTTC.

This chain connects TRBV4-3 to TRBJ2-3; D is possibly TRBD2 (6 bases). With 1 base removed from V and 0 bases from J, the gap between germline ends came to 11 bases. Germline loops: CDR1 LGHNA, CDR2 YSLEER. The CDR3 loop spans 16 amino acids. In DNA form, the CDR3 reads TGCGCCAGCAGCCAAGTAGCAGGGAGGAGCACAGATACGCAGTATTTT. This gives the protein CASSQVAGRSTDTQYF.

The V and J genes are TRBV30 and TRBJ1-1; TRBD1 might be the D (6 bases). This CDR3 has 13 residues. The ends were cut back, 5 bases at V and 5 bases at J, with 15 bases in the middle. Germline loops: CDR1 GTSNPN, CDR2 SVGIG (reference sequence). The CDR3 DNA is TGTGCCTGGGTGAACAGGGAAGAGACTGAAGCTTTCTTT. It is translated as CAWVNREETEAFF.

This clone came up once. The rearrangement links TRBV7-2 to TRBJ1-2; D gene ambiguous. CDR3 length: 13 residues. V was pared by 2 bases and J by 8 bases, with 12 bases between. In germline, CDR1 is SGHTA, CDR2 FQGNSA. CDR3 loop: CASSLSNYQGYTF. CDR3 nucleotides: TGTGCCAGCAGCTTAAGCAACTATCAGGGCTACACCTTC. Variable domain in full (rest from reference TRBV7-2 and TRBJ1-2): GAGVSQSPSNKVTEKGKDVELRCDPISGHTALYWYRQSLGQGLEFLIYFQGNSAPDKSGLPSDRFSAERTGGSVSTLTIQRTQQEDSAVYLCASSLSNYQGYTFGSGTRLTVV.

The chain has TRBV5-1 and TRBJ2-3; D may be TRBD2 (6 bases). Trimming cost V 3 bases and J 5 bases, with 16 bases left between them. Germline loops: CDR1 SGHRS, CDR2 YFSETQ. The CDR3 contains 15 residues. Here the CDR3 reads CASSWGVRIQDTQYF. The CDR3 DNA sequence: TGCGCCAGCAGCTGGGGGGTGCGGATCCAAGATACGCAGTATTTT.

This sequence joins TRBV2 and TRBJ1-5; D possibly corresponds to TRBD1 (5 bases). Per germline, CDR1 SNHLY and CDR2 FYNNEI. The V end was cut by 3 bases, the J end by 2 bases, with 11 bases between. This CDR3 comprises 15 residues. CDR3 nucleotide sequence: TGTGCCAGCAGTGAGGGGGGTAGCGGCAATCAGCCCCAGCATTTT. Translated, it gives CASSEGGSGNQPQHF.